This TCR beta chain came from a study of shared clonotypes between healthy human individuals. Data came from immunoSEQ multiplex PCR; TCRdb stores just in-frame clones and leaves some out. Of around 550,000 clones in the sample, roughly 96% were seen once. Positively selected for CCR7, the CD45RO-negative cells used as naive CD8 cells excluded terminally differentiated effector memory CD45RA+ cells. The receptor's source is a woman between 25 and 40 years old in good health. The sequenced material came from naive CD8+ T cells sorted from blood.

The CDR3 loop is CASNLAGTGGYEQYF. The CDR3 DNA is TGTGCCAGCAATCTAGCCGGGACAGGAGGTTACGAGCAGTACTTC. The chain couples TRBV28 to TRBJ2-7; 8 bases are a match to TRBD1. The CDR3 is made up of 15 amino acids. Germline CDR1 reads MDHEN; CDR2 reads SYDVKM. Trimming removed 7 bases from V and 4 bases from J; junction bases left unmatched: 12.